The TCR beta chain described here comes from a study of blood T cell repertoires in COVID-19. Assay used: immunoSEQ multiplex PCR; TCRdb lists only in-frame clones, some missing. The sample holds roughly 85,000 clones, 70% to 90% seen once. V was trimmed by 0 bases and J by 5 bases, leaving 14 bases between them. This CDR3 spans 15 amino acids. V and J are TRBV5-7 and TRBJ1-1; possibly TRBD1 for D (5 bases). TRBV5-7 is an ORF; its function is uncertain. Sequenced input: peripheral blood. The source of this sequence is a man aged 45-60 years with active or convalescent COVID-19. CDR3 bases: TGTGCCAGCAGCTTGGATCGTAGGGGCGGTACTGAAGCTTTCTTT. It translates to CASSLDRRGGTEAFF.